The clone carrying this TCR beta chain turned up a few times. Its antigen is currently unknown. This sample was included in a study of T cell repertoires in cytomegalovirus infection. Across the study: Based on public TCR beta signatures, there were indications of CMV infection and of a matching HLA type.

TCRdb re-called the reads with MiXCR, one entry per CDR3 protein. The top ten clones hold 17% of a sample with about 500,000 distinct CDR3 sequences, 30% to 40% of them seen once. This CDR3 contains 14 residues. V gave up 5 bases and J gave up 5 bases; unmatched junction bases: 5. This clonotype was obtained from a human donor in good health (CMV status not recorded). Some clones in this sample may be carry-over from other donors' samples. The chain has TRBV12-3 or TRBV12-4 and TRBJ1-5; TRBD1 matches 8 bases. Sequences were derived from cultured PBMCs, sampled from culture after CMV antigen stimulation. This chain's CDR3 is CASSAGQAYQPQHF. CDR3 nucleotides: TGTGCCAGCAGTGCGGGACAGGCTTATCAGCCCCAGCATTTT.